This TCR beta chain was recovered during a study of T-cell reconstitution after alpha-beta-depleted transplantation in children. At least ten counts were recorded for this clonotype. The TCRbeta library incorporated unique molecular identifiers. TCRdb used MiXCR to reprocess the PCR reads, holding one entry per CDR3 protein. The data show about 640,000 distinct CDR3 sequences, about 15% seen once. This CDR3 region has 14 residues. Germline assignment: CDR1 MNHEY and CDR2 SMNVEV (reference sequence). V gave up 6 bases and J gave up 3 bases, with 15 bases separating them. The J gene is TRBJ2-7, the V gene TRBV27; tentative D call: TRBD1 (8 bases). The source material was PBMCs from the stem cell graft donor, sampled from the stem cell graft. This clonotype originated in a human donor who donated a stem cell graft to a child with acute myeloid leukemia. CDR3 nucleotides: TGTGCCAGCAGCTACACAGGGGGGGACTACGAGCAGTACTTC. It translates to CASSYTGGDYEQYF.